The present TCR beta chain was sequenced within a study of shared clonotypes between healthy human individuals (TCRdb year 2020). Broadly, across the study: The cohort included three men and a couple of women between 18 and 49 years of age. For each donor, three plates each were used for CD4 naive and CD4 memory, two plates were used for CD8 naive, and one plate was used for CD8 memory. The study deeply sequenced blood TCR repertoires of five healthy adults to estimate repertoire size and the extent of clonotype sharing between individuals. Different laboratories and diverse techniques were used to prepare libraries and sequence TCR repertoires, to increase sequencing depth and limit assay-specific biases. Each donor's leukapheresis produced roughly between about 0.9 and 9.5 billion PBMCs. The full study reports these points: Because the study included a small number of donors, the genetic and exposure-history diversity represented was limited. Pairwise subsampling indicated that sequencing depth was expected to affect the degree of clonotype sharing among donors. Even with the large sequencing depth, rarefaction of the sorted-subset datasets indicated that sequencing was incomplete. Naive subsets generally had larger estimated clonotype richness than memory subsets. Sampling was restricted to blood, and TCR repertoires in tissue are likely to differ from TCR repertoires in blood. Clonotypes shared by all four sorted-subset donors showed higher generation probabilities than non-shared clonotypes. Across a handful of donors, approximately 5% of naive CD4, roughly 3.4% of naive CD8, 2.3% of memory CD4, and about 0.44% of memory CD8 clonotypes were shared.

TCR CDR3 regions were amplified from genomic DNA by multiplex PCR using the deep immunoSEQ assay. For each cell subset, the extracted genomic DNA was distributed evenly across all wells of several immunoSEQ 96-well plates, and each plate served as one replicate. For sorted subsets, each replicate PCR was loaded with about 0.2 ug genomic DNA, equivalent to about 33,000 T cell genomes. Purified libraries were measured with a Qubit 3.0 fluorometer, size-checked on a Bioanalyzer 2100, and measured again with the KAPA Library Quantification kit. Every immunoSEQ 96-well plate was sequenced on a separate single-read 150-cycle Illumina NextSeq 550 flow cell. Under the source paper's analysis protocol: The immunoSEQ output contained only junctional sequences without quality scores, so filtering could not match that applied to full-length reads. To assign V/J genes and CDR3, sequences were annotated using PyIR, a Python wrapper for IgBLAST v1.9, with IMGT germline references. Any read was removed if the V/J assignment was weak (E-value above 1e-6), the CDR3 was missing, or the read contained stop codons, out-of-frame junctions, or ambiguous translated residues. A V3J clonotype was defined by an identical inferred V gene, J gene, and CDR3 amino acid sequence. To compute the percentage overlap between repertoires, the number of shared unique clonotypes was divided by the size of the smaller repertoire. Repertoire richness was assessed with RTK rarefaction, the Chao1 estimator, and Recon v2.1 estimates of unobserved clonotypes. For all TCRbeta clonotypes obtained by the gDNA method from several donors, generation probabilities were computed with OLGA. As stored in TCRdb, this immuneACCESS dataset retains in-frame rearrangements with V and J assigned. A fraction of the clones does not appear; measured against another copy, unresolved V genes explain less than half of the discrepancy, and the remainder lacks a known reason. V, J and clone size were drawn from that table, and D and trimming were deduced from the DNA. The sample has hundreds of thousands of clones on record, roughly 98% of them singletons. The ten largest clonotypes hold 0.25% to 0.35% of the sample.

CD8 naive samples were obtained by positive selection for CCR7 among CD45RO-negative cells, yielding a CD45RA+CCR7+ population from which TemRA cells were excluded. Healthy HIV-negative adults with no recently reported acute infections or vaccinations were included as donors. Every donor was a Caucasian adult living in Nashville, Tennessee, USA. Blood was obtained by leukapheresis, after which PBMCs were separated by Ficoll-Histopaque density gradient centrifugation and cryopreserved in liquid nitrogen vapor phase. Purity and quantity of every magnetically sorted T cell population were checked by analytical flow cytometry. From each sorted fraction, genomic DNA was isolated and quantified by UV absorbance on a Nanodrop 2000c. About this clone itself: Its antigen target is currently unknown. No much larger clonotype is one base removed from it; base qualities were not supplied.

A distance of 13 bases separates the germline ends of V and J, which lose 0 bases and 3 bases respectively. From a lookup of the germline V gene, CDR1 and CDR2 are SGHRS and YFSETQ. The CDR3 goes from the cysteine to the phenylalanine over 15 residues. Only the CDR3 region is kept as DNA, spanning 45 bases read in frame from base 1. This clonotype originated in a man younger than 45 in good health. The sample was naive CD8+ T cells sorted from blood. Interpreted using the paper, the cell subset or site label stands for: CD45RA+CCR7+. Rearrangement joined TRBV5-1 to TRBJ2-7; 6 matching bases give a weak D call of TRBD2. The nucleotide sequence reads TGCGCCAGCAGCTTGGAGGGAGGACCCAACTACGAGCAGTACTTC. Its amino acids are CASSLEGGPNYEQYF.